This TCR beta chain was identified during a study of vaccination and CD4 T cells after COVID-19. The overall study: Drawing of post-COVID samples took place a median about 100 days after diagnosis (range 35 to 161). Overall study findings and caveats: Early post-infection timepoints were not included, and relatively few convalescent patients were studied. Spike mono-reactivity was the property of 304 of 307 vaccine-specific clones in convalescent patients.

With the Oncomine TCR Beta short-read assay, DNA from cultured CD4+ T cells was sequenced. TCRdb reprocessed the PCR reads via MiXCR and lists one record per CDR3 protein. The sample carries roughly 9,300 distinct CDR3 sequences, about 47% recorded once. Documented treatment: roughly 10-day PBMC culture with coronavirus spike peptide pools or control peptides (ViraFEST assay). Wells contained fewer than 2.5 million PBMCs each, and these were cultured with about 10 IU/ml IL-2 and about 10 ug/ml peptide pools. In germline, CDR1 is SGHTA, CDR2 FQGNSA. V was clipped by 4 bases and J by 0 bases, with 13 bases between them. The CDR3 has 15 residues. Points on this clonotype: Its antigen is not known.

The sample consisted of CD4+ T cells from blood, cultured in vitro. The chain links TRBV7-2 to TRBJ2-7; D may correspond to TRBD1 or TRBD2 (6 bases each). The TCR sequence derives from a human donor who had recovered from COVID-19. CDR3 residues: CASSWQGGSSYEQYF. CDR3 nucleotide sequence: TGTGCCAGCAGCTGGCAAGGGGGGAGCTCCTACGAGCAGTACTTC.